This TCR beta chain was sequenced in a study of cytomegalovirus exposure and HLA in healthy donors. Researchers ran the PCR with 60 Vbeta and 13 Jbeta primers. The repertoire was sequenced with immunoSEQ multiplex PCR; TCRdb's copy has only in-frame clones and lacks some. The sample holds about 160,000 clones, about 81% seen once. This CDR3 contains 15 residues. Germline V gene data show CDR1 as SNHLY and CDR2 as FYNNEI. Losses at the gene ends were 2 bases for V and 6 bases for J; bases not matched to a gene: 2. Everyone who donated was a healthy bone marrow donor. The material sequenced was PBMCs. This sequence originates from a girl aged 2-10 years in good health and CMV-seropositive. The rearrangement links TRBV2 to TRBJ2-3; 13 bases are shared with TRBD2. The CDR3 sequence: CASSERTSGSDTQYF. The CDR3 bases are TGTGCCAGCAGTGAACGGACTAGCGGGAGTGATACGCAGTATTTT.